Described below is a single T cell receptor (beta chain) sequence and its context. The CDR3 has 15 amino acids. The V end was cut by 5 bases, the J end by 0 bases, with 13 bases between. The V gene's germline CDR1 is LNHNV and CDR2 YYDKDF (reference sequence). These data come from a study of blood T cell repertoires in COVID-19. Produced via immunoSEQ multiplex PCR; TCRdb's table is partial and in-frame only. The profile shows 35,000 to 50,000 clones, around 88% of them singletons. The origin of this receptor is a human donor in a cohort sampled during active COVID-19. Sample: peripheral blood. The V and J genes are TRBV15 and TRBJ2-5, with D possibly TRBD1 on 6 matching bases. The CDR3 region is CATSQWTEYQETQYF. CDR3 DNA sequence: TGTGCCACCAGCCAATGGACAGAGTACCAAGAGACCCAGTACTTC.